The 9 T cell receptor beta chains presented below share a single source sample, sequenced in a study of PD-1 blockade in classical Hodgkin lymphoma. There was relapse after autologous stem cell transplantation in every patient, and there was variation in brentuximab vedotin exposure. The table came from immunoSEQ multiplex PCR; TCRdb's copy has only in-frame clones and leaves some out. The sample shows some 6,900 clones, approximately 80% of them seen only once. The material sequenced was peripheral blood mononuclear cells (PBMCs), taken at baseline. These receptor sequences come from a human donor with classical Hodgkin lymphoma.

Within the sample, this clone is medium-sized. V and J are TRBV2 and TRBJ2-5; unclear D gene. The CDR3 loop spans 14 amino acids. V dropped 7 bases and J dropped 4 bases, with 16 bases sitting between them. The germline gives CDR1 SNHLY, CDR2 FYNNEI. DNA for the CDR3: TGTGCCAGCAACTCACCCGGTTTTCGAGAGACCCAGTACTTC. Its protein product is CASNSPGFRETQYF. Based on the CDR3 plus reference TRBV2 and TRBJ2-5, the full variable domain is EPEVTQTPSHQVTQMGQEVILRCVPISNHLYFYWYRQILGQKVEFLVSFYNNEISEKSEIFDDQFSVERPDGSNFTLKIRSTKLEDSAMYFCASNSPGFRETQYFGPGTRLLVL.

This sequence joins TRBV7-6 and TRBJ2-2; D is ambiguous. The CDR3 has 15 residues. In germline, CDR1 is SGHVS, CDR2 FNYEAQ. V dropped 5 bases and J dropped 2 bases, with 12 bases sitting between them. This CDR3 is CASSGRTENTGELFF. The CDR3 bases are TGTGCCAGCAGCGGAAGGACGGAAAACACCGGGGAGCTGTTTTTT.

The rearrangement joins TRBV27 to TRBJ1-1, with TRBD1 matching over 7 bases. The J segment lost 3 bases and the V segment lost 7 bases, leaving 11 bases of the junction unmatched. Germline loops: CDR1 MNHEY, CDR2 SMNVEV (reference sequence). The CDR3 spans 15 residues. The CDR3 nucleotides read TGTGCCAGCAACCCCGGGACAGCGGGTCACACTGAAGCTTTCTTT. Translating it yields CASNPGTAGHTEAFF.

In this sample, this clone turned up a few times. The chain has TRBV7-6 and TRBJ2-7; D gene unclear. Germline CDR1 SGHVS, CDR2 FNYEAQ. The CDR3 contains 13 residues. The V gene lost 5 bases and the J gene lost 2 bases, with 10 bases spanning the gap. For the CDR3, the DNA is TGTGCCAGCAGCCCCGGGTCCACCTACGAGCAGTACTTC. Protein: CASSPGSTYEQYF.

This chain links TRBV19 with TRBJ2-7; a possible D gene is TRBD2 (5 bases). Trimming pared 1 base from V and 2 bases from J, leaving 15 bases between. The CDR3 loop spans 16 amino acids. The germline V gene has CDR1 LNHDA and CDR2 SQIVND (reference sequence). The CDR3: CASSIGPGVPPYEQYF. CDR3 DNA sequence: TGTGCCAGTAGTATAGGACCCGGGGTCCCCCCCTACGAGCAGTACTTC.

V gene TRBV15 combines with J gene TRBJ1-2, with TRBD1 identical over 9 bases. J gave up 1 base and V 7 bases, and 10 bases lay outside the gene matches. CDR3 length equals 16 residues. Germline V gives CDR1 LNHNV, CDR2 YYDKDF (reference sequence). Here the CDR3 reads CATTPDRGRYNYGYTF. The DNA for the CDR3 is TGTGCCACCACCCCGGACAGGGGAAGATATAACTATGGCTACACCTTC.

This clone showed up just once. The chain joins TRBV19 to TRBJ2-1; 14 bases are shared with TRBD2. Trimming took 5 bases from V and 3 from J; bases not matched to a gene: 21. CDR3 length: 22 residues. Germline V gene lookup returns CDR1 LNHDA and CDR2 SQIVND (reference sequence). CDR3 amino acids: CASSFNPGTSGRPWGNYNEQFF. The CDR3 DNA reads TGTGCCAGTAGTTTCAATCCCGGGACTAGCGGGAGACCATGGGGGAACTACAATGAGCAGTTCTTC.

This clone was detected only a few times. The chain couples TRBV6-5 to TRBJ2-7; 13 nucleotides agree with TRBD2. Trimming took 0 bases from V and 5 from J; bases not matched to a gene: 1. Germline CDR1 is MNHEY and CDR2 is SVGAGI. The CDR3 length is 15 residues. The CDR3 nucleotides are TGTGCCAGCAGTTACTCGGGACTAGCGGGACACGAGCAGTACTTC. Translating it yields CASSYSGLAGHEQYF.

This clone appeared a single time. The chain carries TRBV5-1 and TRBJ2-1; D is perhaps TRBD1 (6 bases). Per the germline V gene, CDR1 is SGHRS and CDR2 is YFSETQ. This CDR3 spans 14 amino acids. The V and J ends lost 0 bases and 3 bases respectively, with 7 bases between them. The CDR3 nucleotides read TGCGCCAGCAGCTTGGGGACAGACTACAATGAGCAGTTCTTC. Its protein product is CASSLGTDYNEQFF.